The 21 T cell receptor beta chains reported below all come from one sample, sequenced in a study of OX40 agonist ivuxolimab in advanced cancers. Receptor libraries were prepared by the immunoSEQ multiplex PCR assay. TCRdb took over this immuneACCESS table, retaining in-frame rearrangements with V and J assigned. Such tables are incomplete; in checked studies, under half of the missing clones stem from an unresolved V gene, and the remainder is unexplained. This sample holds 89,000 or so clones; roughly nine tenths were observed only once. The ten largest clones take up under 9.5% of the sample. Specimen: CD4+ or CD8+ T cells sorted from blood, collected in a trial of the OX40 agonist ivuxolimab. These TCRs come from an adult with an advanced solid tumor such as melanoma, head and neck, liver or kidney cancer.

V gene TRBV12-5 combines with J gene TRBJ2-3; D may be TRBD2 (5 bases). CDR3 length equals 16 residues. The V end lost 1 base, the J end lost 4 bases, and 15 bases lay between the germline ends. The germline gives CDR1 LGHNT, CDR2 FRNRAP. As DNA, the CDR3 is TGTGCTAGTGGTTTGGCTAACGGGGTTCGGGCAGATACGCAGTATTTT. Translation: CASGLANGVRADTQYF.

V and J are TRBV2 and TRBJ1-5; weak D call: TRBD1 (5 bases). Trimming stripped 8 bases from V and 5 bases from J, with 10 bases between. The CDR3 has 12 residues. The germline V gene has CDR1 SNHLY and CDR2 FYNNEI. The CDR3 region is CASSGSDQPQHF. DNA for the CDR3: TGTGCCAGCTCAGGGTCGGATCAGCCCCAGCATTTT.

The chain is built from TRBV7-8 and TRBJ2-2, with D tentatively TRBD1 (6 bases). Germline-derived CDR1 and CDR2 are SGHVS and FQNEAQ. V was cut by 3 bases and J by 3 bases, with 8 bases left in between. The CDR3 length is 14 residues. As DNA, the CDR3 is TGTGCCAGCAGCTTTTGGGGGCACACCGGGGAGCTGTTTTTT. Its translation is CASSFWGHTGELFF.

V gene TRBV4-1 combines with J gene TRBJ2-7; 11 bases line up with TRBD2. CDR1 and CDR2 from the germline V gene are MGHRA and YSYEKL. J lost 6 bases, V lost 1 base, and 2 bases had no gene match. The CDR3 contains 14 residues. CDR3 in DNA: TGCGCCAGCAGCCAAGTGCTAGCGGGAGGCGAGCAGTACGTC. It specifies CASSQVLAGGEQYV.

The chain employs TRBV25-1 and TRBJ2-7; D may correspond to TRBD1 or TRBD2 (5 bases each). The ends were cut back, 1 base at V and 5 bases at J, with 12 bases in the middle. The CDR3 has 14 amino acids. Germline V gene sequence: CDR1 MGHDK, CDR2 SYGVNS. The CDR3 loop is CASSEWGWGNEQYV. Written as DNA, the CDR3 is TGTGCCAGCAGTGAATGGGGGTGGGGGAACGAGCAGTACGTC.

The chain has TRBV5-6 and TRBJ1-6; D uncertain. Trimming took off 1 base at V and 5 bases at J, with 7 bases between the two ends. Germline V CDR1 and CDR2: SGHDT, YYEEEE. This CDR3 has 14 residues. This CDR3 reads CASSLWIDNSPLHF. The CDR3, as DNA: TGTGCCAGCAGCTTGTGGATCGATAATTCACCCCTCCACTTT.

This clone was picked up one time. V and J are TRBV27 and TRBJ2-3; D not certain. This CDR3 region has 13 residues. CDR1 and CDR2 from the germline V gene are MNHEY and SMNVEV (reference sequence). V was shortened by 0 bases and J by 4 bases, with 5 bases between the two germline ends. The CDR3 DNA reads TGTGCCAGCAGTTTATCACGGCCAGATACGCAGTATTTT. Amino acid sequence: CASSLSRPDTQYF.

The gene calls are TRBV28 and TRBJ1-5, with 9 bases fitting TRBD1. The CDR3 covers 19 residues. Germline V gives CDR1 MDHEN, CDR2 SYDVKM. The trim removed 6 bases at V and 0 bases at J, leaving 15 bases unmatched. The CDR3 loop is CASSQNQDRGLNSNQPQHF. The CDR3 nucleotides read TGTGCCAGCAGCCAAAATCAGGACAGGGGTCTTAATAGCAATCAGCCCCAGCATTTT.

The chain joins TRBV16 to TRBJ1-4; D is uncertain. V was trimmed by 1 base and J by 9 bases, leaving 15 bases between them. The germline gives CDR1 KGHSY, CDR2 FQNENV. The CDR3 loop spans 15 amino acids. CDR3 residues: CASSQWAGLMKKLFF. The CDR3 bases are TGTGCCAGCAGCCAATGGGCGGGCCTAATGAAAAAACTGTTTTTT.

This chain links TRBV4-1 with TRBJ2-1, with D perhaps matching TRBD2 (5 bases). CDR3 size: 15 residues. Trimming took off 10 bases at V and 0 bases at J, with 16 bases between the two ends. The germline V gene encodes CDR1 MGHRA and CDR2 YSYEKL. The CDR3 sequence: CATAGRASSYNEQFF. In DNA, the CDR3 is TGCGCCACCGCCGGGCGGGCAAGCTCCTACAATGAGCAGTTCTTC.

CDR3 sequence: CASGQIGARGYQPQHF. Written as DNA, the CDR3 is TGTGCCAGCGGTCAAATCGGGGCGCGGGGATATCAGCCCCAGCATTTT. This rearrangement joins TRBV27 to TRBJ1-5, with a weak D call TRBD1 (5 bases). The CDR3 has 16 residues. Trimming left V 8 bases short and J 5 bases short, with 22 bases between. The germline V gene has CDR1 MNHEY and CDR2 SMNVEV (reference sequence).

V usage is TRBV5-6 and J usage is TRBJ1-1; TRBD1 agrees at 7 bases. CDR1 SGHDT and CDR2 YYEEEE come from the germline V gene. J gave up 3 bases and V 3 bases, and 11 bases lay outside the gene matches. The CDR3 has 16 amino acids. CDR3 in amino acids: CASSCTGTEEDTEAFF. The DNA of the CDR3 is TGTGCCAGCAGCTGTACCGGGACAGAAGAGGACACTGAAGCTTTCTTT.

This chain uses TRBV6-5 with TRBJ1-3, with 9 bases fitting TRBD1. V gave up 3 bases and J gave up 2 bases; unmatched junction bases: 2. The CDR3 runs 15 residues. Per the germline V gene, CDR1 is MNHEY and CDR2 is SVGAGI. The CDR3 DNA reads as TGTGCCAGCAGTTATAGGACAGGGGCTGGAAACACCATATATTTT. Protein: CASSYRTGAGNTIYF.

The chain carries TRBV28 and TRBJ1-1; D might be TRBD1 (6 bases). The CDR3 is 14 amino acids. The V gene's germline CDR1 is MDHEN and CDR2 SYDVKM. V lost 4 bases and J lost 8, with 17 bases in between. The CDR3: CASSSPTEGGEAFF. In nucleotides, the CDR3 is TGTGCCAGCAGTTCACCTACCGAGGGGGGGGAAGCTTTCTTT. Based on the CDR3 plus reference TRBV28 and TRBJ1-1, the full variable domain is DVKVTQSSRYLVKRTGEKVFLECVQDMDHENMFWYRQDPGLGLRLIYFSYDVKMKEKGDIPEGYSVSREKKERFSLILESASTNQTSMYLCASSSPTEGGEAFFGQGTRLTVV.

This clone was counted a single time. The CDR3 bases are TGTGCCAGCAGTTTAACTCCCGCCACTGAAAAACTGTTTTTT. Translated: CASSLTPATEKLFF. This chain links TRBV27 with TRBJ1-4; D gene uncertain. This CDR3 region has 14 residues. V was cut by 2 bases and J by 7 bases, with 11 bases left in between. Per the germline V gene, CDR1 is MNHEY and CDR2 is SMNVEV (reference sequence).

This chain uses TRBV6-5 with TRBJ1-6; TRBD1 matches at 8 bases. The CDR3 totals 14 residues. V gave up 4 bases and J gave up 5 bases; unmatched junction bases: 1. Germline loops: CDR1 MNHEY, CDR2 SVGAGI. The CDR3 spells CASSSTGDNSPLHF. CDR3 nucleotides: TGTGCCAGCAGTTCGACAGGGGATAATTCACCCCTCCACTTT.

V gene TRBV21-1 combines with J gene TRBJ2-4; TRBD2 is taken as the D call from the table, unchecked against the DNA. TRBV21-1 is reported as a pseudogene. This CDR3 region has 10 residues. CDR3 sequence (DNA): TGTGCCCCCAAGGAGGGGCCACAGTACTTC. Its protein product is CAPKEGPQYF.

DNA of the CDR3: TGTGCCAGCAGTTTGTTTACGAACACTGAAGCTTTCTTT. Translating it yields CASSLFTNTEAFF. The chain couples TRBV27 to TRBJ1-1, with D unclear. The length of the CDR3 is 13 residues. Germline CDR1 and CDR2: MNHEY and SMNVEV (reference sequence). Trimming removed 3 bases at V and 1 base at J, with 6 bases between.

The V and J genes are TRBV30 and TRBJ1-2; D ambiguous. V dropped 2 bases and J dropped 2 bases, with 6 bases sitting between them. The CDR3 has 12 amino acids. The germline gives CDR1 GTSNPN, CDR2 SVGIG (reference sequence). The DNA of the CDR3 is TGTGCCTGGAGTAACAGCAACTATGGCTACACCTTC. As protein: CAWSNSNYGYTF.

The rearrangement links TRBV2 to TRBJ1-1; TRBD1 is a possible D gene (5 bases). Germline V CDR1 and CDR2: SNHLY, FYNNEI. Trimming stripped 4 bases from V and 2 bases from J, with 17 bases between. The CDR3 is 16 residues long. The CDR3 sequence: CASSAGSWGSNTEAFF. DNA of the CDR3: TGTGCCAGCAGTGCGGGGAGTTGGGGGTCAAACACTGAAGCTTTCTTT.

The V gene is TRBV6-6, the J gene TRBJ2-7; tentatively, D is TRBD1 or TRBD2 (5 bases each). V lost 4 bases and J lost 3, with 10 bases in between. The CDR3 length is 13 residues. Germline V lookup: CDR1 MNHNY, CDR2 SVGAGI (reference sequence). CDR3 sequence (DNA): TGTGCCAGCAGTTGGGGACCAGACTACGAGCAGTACGTC. As protein: CASSWGPDYEQYV.